A selection of T cell receptor beta chains follows, all from one sample in a study of cytotoxic CD8 clonotypes in ibrutinib-treated CLL. The table came from immunoSEQ multiplex PCR; TCRdb's copy has only in-frame clones and leaves some out. This table has about 68,000 clones, under 70% appearing once. Sequences were derived from PBMCs, sampled after 12 months of ibrutinib treatment. The receptor set was obtained from a human donor with chronic lymphocytic leukemia. CDR3s include the opening cysteine and the closing phenylalanine or tryptophan. The D gene is left open where the match is weak. Where a row states a size, it is once, few, many or the class of an expanded clone; other rows omit it.

TRBJ2-5 . TRBV11-3 . TGTGCCAGCGTGGGCCGCGGGGAGACCCAGTACTTC CASVGRGETQYF
TRBJ2-3 . TRBV6-1 . TGTGCCAGCAGTGACGGCAGTACTAGCACAGATACGCAGTATTTT CASSDGSTSTDTQYF
TRBJ1-6 . TRBV18 . TGTGCCAGCTCACCACGCGAGCTCCGGCAGAGGGGTAATTCACCCCTCCACTTT CASSPRELRQRGNSPLHF
TRBJ2-1 . TRBV11-2 . TGTGCCAGCAGCTTAGTGTTTCACAATGAGCAGTTCTTC CASSLVFHNEQFF
TRBJ2-2 . TRBV11-2 . TGTGCCAGCAGCTTAACTGGCGGGACCGGGGAGCTGTTTTTT CASSLTGGTGELFF
TRBJ2-1 . TRBV6-6 . TGTGCCAGCAGTTACGGGCCCAATGAGCAGTTCTTC CASSYGPNEQFF
TRBJ2-1 TRBD2 TRBV9 . TGTGCCAGCAGCGCCGCGTCTAGCGGGGGAGACGGCGAGCAGTTCTTC CASSAASSGGDGEQFF
TRBJ1-1 . TRBV6-5 . TGTGCCAGCCGGGCGGTAACCGAAGCTTTCTTT CASRAVTEAFF
TRBJ1-2 . TRBV2 . TGTGCCAGCAGTACACAGGGATCCGATGGCTACACCTTC CASSTQGSDGYTF
TRBJ2-1 . TRBV9 . TGTGCCAGCGGAAAGGACGGACGCTCCTACAATGAGCAGTTCTTC CASGKDGRSYNEQFF
TRBJ2-7 . TRBV19 . TGTGCCAGTAGTCCCGGGGGACAGCGGGGCCTCTACGAGCAGTACTTC CASSPGGQRGLYEQYF
TRBJ1-6 . TRBV6-6 . TGTGCCAGCAGTCCGCTTGGGGGGAGGGATAATTCACCCCTCCACTTT CASSPLGGRDNSPLHF
TRBJ1-1 . TRBV14 few TGTGCCAGCAGCTTGAACAGGGACCTTGGGGCTTTCTTT CASSLNRDLGAFF
TRBJ2-4 . TRBV11-2 . TGTGCCAGCTCCCCGGATCCCAAAAACATTCAGTACTTC CASSPDPKNIQYF
TRBJ1-2 TRBD1 TRBV6-6 few TGTGCCAGCAGATCGACAGGGGGCCATGGCTACACCTTC CASRSTGGHGYTF
TRBJ2-5 TRBD2 TRBV27 . TGTGCCAGCAGCCGTGCTAGCGGGAGGGAGGGCCAGTACTTC CASSRASGREGQYF
TRBJ1-2 . TRBV5-6 few TGTGCCAGCAGCTTTTCACAGGGTCCTCTCTCTAACTATGGCTACACCTTC CASSFSQGPLSNYGYTF
TRBJ2-7 . TRBV27 . TGTGCCAGCAGTTTCGGCAGGGGGGCACCCTACGAGCAGTACTTC CASSFGRGAPYEQYF
TRBJ1-4 . TRBV6-5 . TGTGCCAGCAGTTACTCGAATCTAGGGGGAAATGAAAAACTGTTTTTT CASSYSNLGGNEKLFF
TRBJ2-3 . TRBV4-3 . TGCGCCAGCAGCCAAGATTATGGGAGAGGAACAACCACAGATACGCAGTATTTT CASSQDYGRGTTTDTQYF
TRBJ1-1 . TRBV10-1 . TGCGCCAGCAGTGGAGGAGCCATGAACACTGAAGCTTTCTTT CASSGGAMNTEAFF
TRBJ1-6 . TRBV2 medium-sized TGTGCCAGCAGTGGGCAAGGGGGGTCACCCCTCCACTTT CASSGQGGSPLHF
TRBJ2-7 TRBD1 TRBV19 . TGTGCCAGTAGTCCGCGTACAGGGGTTCAGCAGTACTTC CASSPRTGVQQYF
TRBJ2-7 TRBD1 TRBV6-5 . TGTGCCAGCAGTTACCGGACAGGAAGCTCCTACGAGCAGTACTTC CASSYRTGSSYEQYF
TRBJ2-7 . TRBV11-2 . TGTGCCAGCAGCTTAGAAAGACAGGCCGATCCCTACGAGCAGTACTTC CASSLERQADPYEQYF
TRBJ2-7 . TRBV2 few TGTGCCAGCAGTGAAAGGGGGGACAACTACGAGCAGTACTTC CASSERGDNYEQYF
TRBJ1-1 . TRBV19 few TGTGCCAGTAGTTTACAGGGACGTAGCACTGAAGCTTTCTTT CASSLQGRSTEAFF
TRBJ1-5 TRBD1 TRBV7-9 . TGTGCCAGCAGCTCCGGGACAGCGATCTATCAGCCCCAGCATTTT CASSSGTAIYQPQHF
TRBJ1-2 . TRBV6-5 . TGTGCCAGCAGTTACTCAGCAGGGGCCTATGGCTACACCTTC CASSYSAGAYGYTF
TRBJ1-6 . TRBV6-5 . TGTGCCAGCAGCCCCCGCGGGGCCTTCGGACCCCTCCACTTT CASSPRGAFGPLHF
TRBJ2-2 . TRBV27 . TGTGCCAGCAGTTTTGGAGGGACCACCGGGGAGCTGTTTTTT CASSFGGTTGELFF
TRBJ2-3 . TRBV7-7 . TGTGCCAGCAGCTTACGTGCAGGGTACACAGATACGCAGTATTTT CASSLRAGYTDTQYF
TRBJ1-4 . TRBV29-1 . TGCAGCGTGGGGGGGGGAACTAATGAAAAACTGTTTTTT CSVGGGTNEKLFF
TRBJ1-2 . TRBV5-1 . TGCGCCAGCAGCTTGGGGGGTCAGACTAACTATGGCTACACCTTC CASSLGGQTNYGYTF
TRBJ2-2 . TRBV4-3 . TGCGCCAGCAGCCAAGATCGCGTCTTAGGGGAGCTGTTTTTT CASSQDRVLGELFF
TRBJ1-3 . TRBV2 few TGTGCCAGCAGTGAATGGTCAGGCTTCTCTGGAAACACCATATATTTT CASSEWSGFSGNTIYF
TRBJ2-7 . TRBV6-1 once TGTGCCAGCAATTTCGGGAACTCCTACGAGCAGTACTTC CASNFGNSYEQYF
TRBJ2-5 TRBD2 TRBV11-2 . TGTGCCAGCAGCTTAGTCCTAGCGGGAGAGACCCAGTACTTC CASSLVLAGETQYF
TRBJ2-3 . TRBV7-3 many TGTGCCAGCAGCCCGCCTGGCACGGTGGCGCAGTATTTT CASSPPGTVAQYF
TRBJ1-1 . TRBV20-1 . TGCAGTGCTGGGGAAGCTTTCTTT CSAGEAFF
TRBJ1-2 TRBD1 TRBV5-4 . TGTGCCAGCAGCTTGAGATGGGACAGCTATGGCTACACCTTC CASSLRWDSYGYTF
TRBJ2-1 . TRBV13 . TGTGCCAGCAGCTTAGAACTTGCGAGGTACAATGAGCAGTTCTTC CASSLELARYNEQFF
TRBJ1-2 . TRBV4-3 . TGCGCCAGCAGCCAAGAGTTAGTGTCAGGTCCTGGCTACACCTTC CASSQELVSGPGYTF
TRBJ1-5 . TRBV30 . TGTGCCTGGAGTTCAATTAATGGCAATCAGCCCCAGCATTTT CAWSSINGNQPQHF
TRBJ2-2 . TRBV7-8 few TGTGCCAGCAGCCAAACTACCGGGGAGCTGTTTTTT CASSQTTGELFF
TRBJ2-7 TRBD1 TRBV23-1 . TGCGCCAGCGGGCGACCGGGGACAGTCTACGAGCAGTACTTC CASGRPGTVYEQYF
TRBJ2-3 . TRBV2 . TGTGCCAGCACCCGCTGGGGGGACAGCACAGATACGCAGTATTTT CASTRWGDSTDTQYF
TRBJ1-4 TRBD1 TRBV29-1 . TGCAGCGTTGAATTAGGGGGCACGGGTAATGAAAAACTGTTTTTT CSVELGGTGNEKLFF
TRBJ2-1 TRBD2 TRBV19 . TGTGCCAGTAGTATAACGGGGGGGGCCAATGAGCAGTTCTTC CASSITGGANEQFF
TRBJ1-2 TRBD1 TRBV23-1 . TGCGCCAGCAGTCACCGGGACAGGGTGGCTGGCTACACCTTC CASSHRDRVAGYTF
TRBJ2-7 . TRBV5-6 . TGTGCCAGCAGCTTGATAGGGGTCGAGCAGTACTTC CASSLIGVEQYF
TRBJ1-6 . TRBV6-5 few TGTGCCAGCAACACCGGGCGCCAGTCGCCCCTCCACTTT CASNTGRQSPLHF
TRBJ2-1 . TRBV4-1 . TGCGCCAGCAGCCAAGAGAAGGACCTTAGCTCCTACAATGAGCAGTTCTTC CASSQEKDLSSYNEQFF
TRBJ1-2 TRBD1 TRBV30 . TGTGCCTGGACCCACAGGGGGTATGGCTACACCTTC CAWTHRGYGYTF
TRBJ2-7 . TRBV7-3 . TGTGCCAGCAGCCCGAAAGGGGGGGGCCAGGCCTACGAGCAGTACTTC CASSPKGGGQAYEQYF
TRBJ2-7 TRBD1 TRBV7-2 . TGTGCCAGCAGCTTTCAGGGGGCCTACGAGCAGTACTTC CASSFQGAYEQYF
TRBJ2-7 TRBD2 TRBV6-6 . TGTGCCAGCAGTATCCCGGGACTAGCCGCCTACGAGCAGTACTTC CASSIPGLAAYEQYF
TRBJ1-5 . TRBV10-3 . TGTGCCATCAGTGAGTCGGGGGGCGATCAGCCCCAGCATTTT CAISESGGDQPQHF
TRBJ1-1 . TRBV15 . TGTGCCACCAGCAGAGATCCCCTTATGAACACTGAAGCTTTCTTT CATSRDPLMNTEAFF
TRBJ2-1 TRBD1 TRBV7-2 . TGTGCCAGCAACCCGCGACAGGGCCACAATGAGCAGTTCTTC CASNPRQGHNEQFF